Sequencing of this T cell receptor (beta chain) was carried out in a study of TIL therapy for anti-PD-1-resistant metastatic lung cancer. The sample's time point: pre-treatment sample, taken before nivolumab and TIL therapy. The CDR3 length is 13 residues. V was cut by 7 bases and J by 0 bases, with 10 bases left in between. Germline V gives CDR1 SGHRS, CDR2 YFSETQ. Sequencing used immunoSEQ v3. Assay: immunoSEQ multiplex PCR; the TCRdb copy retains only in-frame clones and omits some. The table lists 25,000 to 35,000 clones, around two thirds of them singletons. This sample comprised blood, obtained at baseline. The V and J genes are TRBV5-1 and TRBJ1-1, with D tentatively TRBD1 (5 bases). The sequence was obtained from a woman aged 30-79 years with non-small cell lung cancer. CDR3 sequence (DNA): TGCGCCAGCCGCAGGGAAATGAACACTGAAGCTTTCTTT. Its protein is CASRREMNTEAFF.